These 8 T cell receptor beta chains were sequenced from one sample in a study of Ad26.COV2.S vaccination and SARS-CoV-2 variants. The sample's treatment: about 20 received Ad26.COV2.S at low or high dose, single or two shots; a few received placebo; per-sample allocation not given. It was on day 63 after the first vaccine or placebo injection that samples were taken. Using immunoSEQ multiplex PCR, the repertoire was profiled, and TCRdb retains in-frame clones only, with some absent. This table holds about 680,000 clones, 89% found once. The sample here was peripheral blood, taken in a trial of Ad26.COV2.S vaccine versus placebo. Source of these receptors: a person between 18 and 59 years old who received the Ad26.COV2.S COVID-19 vaccine or a placebo.

The chain has TRBV7-7 and TRBJ2-5; 12 bases line up with TRBD1. The CDR3 consists of 15 residues. Trimming at V came to 4 bases and at J to 5 bases, leaving 5 bases not matched to a gene. Per germline, CDR1 SSHAT and CDR2 FNYEAQ (reference sequence). Here the CDR3 reads CASSWGTGGGETQYF. The CDR3 DNA reads TGTGCCAGCAGCTGGGGGACAGGGGGCGGCGAGACCCAGTACTTC.

The chain recombines TRBV6-5 with TRBJ1-1; D remains unclear. The CDR3 extends over 13 amino acids. Trimming stripped 6 bases from V and 1 base from J, with 9 bases between. Germline V CDR1 and CDR2: MNHEY, SVGAGI. The CDR3 spells CASREPGNTEAFF. The DNA for the CDR3 is TGTGCCAGCAGAGAGCCAGGGAACACTGAAGCTTTCTTT.

This chain links TRBV6-2 or TRBV6-3 with TRBJ2-1; TRBD2 matches 12 bases. Germline loops: CDR1 MNHEY, CDR2 SVGEGT. The CDR3 totals 16 residues. The V segment lost 4 bases and the J segment 5 bases; nucleotides outside the gene matches: 6. This CDR3 reads CASSSTTSGGHNEQFF. DNA for the CDR3: TGTGCCAGCAGTTCCACGACTAGCGGGGGTCACAATGAGCAGTTCTTC.

The chain carries TRBV19 and TRBJ1-6, with D uncertain. Trimming stripped 3 bases from V and 10 bases from J, with 13 bases between. Germline V gene lookup returns CDR1 LNHDA and CDR2 SQIVND (reference sequence). The CDR3 loop spans 14 amino acids. The CDR3 protein is CASSIYGLISPLHF. The CDR3 nucleotides are TGTGCCAGTAGTATTTACGGTCTGATATCACCCCTCCACTTT.

The V call is TRBV9, the J call TRBJ2-2, with a possible D match to TRBD1 (6 bases). V shed 2 bases and J shed 0 bases, with 14 bases lying between them. The length of the CDR3 is 17 residues. The germline V gene encodes CDR1 SGDLS and CDR2 YYNGEE. The CDR3 is CASSVDVTGPNTGELFF. DNA for the CDR3: TGTGCCAGCAGCGTGGACGTTACAGGGCCGAACACCGGGGAGCTGTTTTTT.

The rearrangement uses TRBV3-1 (or the pseudogene TRBV3-2) and TRBJ1-2; D unresolved. The CDR3 runs 15 residues. CDR1 LGHDT and CDR2 YNNKEL come from the germline V gene (reference sequence). V gave up 1 base and J gave up 4 bases, with 13 bases separating them. As DNA, the CDR3 is TGTGCCAGCAGCCAAGTGGGAGGTATTGGCTATGGCTACACCTTC. As protein: CASSQVGGIGYGYTF.

This clone was picked up a small number of times. This chain connects TRBV20-1 to TRBJ1-2; D possibly corresponds to TRBD1 (5 bases). The CDR3 extends over 11 amino acids. The germline gives CDR1 DFQATT, CDR2 SNEGSKA (reference sequence). V was trimmed by 6 bases and J by 8 bases, leaving 13 bases between them. The chain's CDR3 is CSARTRAGYTF. CDR3 bases: TGCAGTGCAAGGACACGGGCGGGCTACACCTTC.

The chain recombines TRBV27 with TRBJ2-1; D unclear. This CDR3 spans 12 amino acids. V lost 8 bases, J lost 0 bases, and 5 bases lay in between. Looked up from germline, CDR1 is MNHEY and CDR2 is SMNVEV (reference sequence). The CDR3 spells CASRSSYNEQFF. CDR3 nucleotide sequence: TGTGCCAGCCGAAGCTCCTACAATGAGCAGTTCTTC.